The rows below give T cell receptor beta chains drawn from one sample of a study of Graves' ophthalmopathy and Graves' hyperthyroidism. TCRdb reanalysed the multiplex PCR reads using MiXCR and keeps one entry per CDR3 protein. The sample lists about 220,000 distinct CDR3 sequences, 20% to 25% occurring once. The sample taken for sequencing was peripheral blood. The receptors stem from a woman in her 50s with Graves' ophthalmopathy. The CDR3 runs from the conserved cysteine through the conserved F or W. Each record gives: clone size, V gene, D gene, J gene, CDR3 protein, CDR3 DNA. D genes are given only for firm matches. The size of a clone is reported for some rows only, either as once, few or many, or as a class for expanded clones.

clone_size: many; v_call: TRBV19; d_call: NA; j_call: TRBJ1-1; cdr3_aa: CASSPAHGQMNTEAFF; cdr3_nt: TGTGCCAGTAGCCCCGCACACGGACAGATGAACACTGAAGCTTTCTTT
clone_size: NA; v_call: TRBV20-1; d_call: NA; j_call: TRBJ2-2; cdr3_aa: CSARAASGTGELFF; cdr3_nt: TGCAGTGCTAGAGCGGCTAGTGGGACCGGGGAGCTGTTTTTT
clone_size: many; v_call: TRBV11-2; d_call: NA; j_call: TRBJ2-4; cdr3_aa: CASSLDPVRGGIQYF; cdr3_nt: TGTGCCAGCAGCTTAGATCCAGTCAGGGGTGGCATTCAGTACTTC
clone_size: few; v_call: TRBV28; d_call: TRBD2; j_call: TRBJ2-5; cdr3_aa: CASSRIPGLAETQYF; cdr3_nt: TGTGCCAGCAGTAGGATCCCGGGACTAGCAGAGACCCAGTACTTC
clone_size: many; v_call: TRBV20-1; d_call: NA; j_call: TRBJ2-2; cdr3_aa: CSAERGAGELFF; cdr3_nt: TGCAGTGCTGAAAGAGGGGCCGGGGAGCTGTTTTTT
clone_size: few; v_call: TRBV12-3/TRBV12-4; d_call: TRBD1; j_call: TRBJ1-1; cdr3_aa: CASSSQGAFSTEAFF; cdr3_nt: TGTGCCAGCAGTTCACAGGGGGCGTTTAGCACTGAAGCTTTCTTT
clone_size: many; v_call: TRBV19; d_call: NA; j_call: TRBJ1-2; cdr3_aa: CASSVGGVRFYGYTF; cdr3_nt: TGTGCCAGTAGTGTCGGGGGGGTACGCTTCTATGGCTACACCTTC
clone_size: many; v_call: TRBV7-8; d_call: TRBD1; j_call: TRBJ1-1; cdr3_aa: CASSLVVAGGRYTEAFF; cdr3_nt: TGTGCCAGCAGCTTAGTAGTGGCAGGGGGTAGGTACACTGAAGCTTTCTTT
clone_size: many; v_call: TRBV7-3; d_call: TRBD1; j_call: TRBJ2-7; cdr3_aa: CASSYLPGQEYEQYF; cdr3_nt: TGTGCCAGCAGCTACTTACCGGGACAGGAGTACGAGCAGTACTTC
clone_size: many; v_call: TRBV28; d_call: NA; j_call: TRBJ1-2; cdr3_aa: CASSPPDGIYGYTF; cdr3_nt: TGTGCCAGCAGTCCCCCGGACGGAATTTATGGCTACACCTTC
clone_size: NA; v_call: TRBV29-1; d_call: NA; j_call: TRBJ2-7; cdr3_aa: CSVVAQGNLYEQYF; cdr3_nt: TGCAGCGTTGTAGCACAGGGTAACCTCTACGAGCAGTACTTC
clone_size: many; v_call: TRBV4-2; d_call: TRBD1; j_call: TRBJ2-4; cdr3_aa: CASSTDEARGRDIQYF; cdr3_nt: TGTGCCAGCAGTACTGACGAAGCCAGGGGGCGGGACATTCAGTACTTC
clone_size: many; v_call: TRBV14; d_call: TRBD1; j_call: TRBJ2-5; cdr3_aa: CASSRTTGPQETQYF; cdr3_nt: TGTGCCAGCAGTCGCACGACAGGGCCCCAGGAGACCCAGTACTTC
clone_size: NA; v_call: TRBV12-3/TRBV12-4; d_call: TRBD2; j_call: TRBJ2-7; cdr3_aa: CASRCPGLTTYEQYF; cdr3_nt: TGTGCCAGCAGATGTCCGGGACTAACGACCTACGAGCAGTACTTC
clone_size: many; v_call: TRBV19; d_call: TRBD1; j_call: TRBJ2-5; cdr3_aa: CASSLGDRVDETQYF; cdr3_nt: TGTGCCAGTAGTCTCGGCGACAGGGTAGACGAGACCCAGTACTTC
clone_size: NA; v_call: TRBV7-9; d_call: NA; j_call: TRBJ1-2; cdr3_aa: CASSLETYGYTF; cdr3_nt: TGTGCCAGCAGCTTAGAGACGTATGGCTACACCTTC
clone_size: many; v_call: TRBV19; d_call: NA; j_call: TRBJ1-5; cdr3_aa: CASSIYRDWDQPQHF; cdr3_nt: TGTGCCAGTAGTATCTACAGGGATTGGGATCAGCCCCAGCATTTT
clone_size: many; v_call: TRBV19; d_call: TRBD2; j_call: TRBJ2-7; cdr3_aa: CASSRRLARTYEQYF; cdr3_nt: TGTGCCAGTAGTAGGCGACTAGCAAGGACCTACGAGCAGTACTTC
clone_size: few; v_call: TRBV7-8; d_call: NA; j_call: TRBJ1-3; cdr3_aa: CASSLNRLSGNTIYF; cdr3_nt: TGTGCCAGCAGCTTAAATCGACTCTCTGGAAACACCATATATTTT
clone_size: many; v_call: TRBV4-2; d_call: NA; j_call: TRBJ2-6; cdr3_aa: CASSRALAAPLSGANVLTF; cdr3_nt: TGTGCCAGCAGCCGAGCTTTGGCGGCACCTCTCTCTGGGGCCAACGTCCTGACTTTC
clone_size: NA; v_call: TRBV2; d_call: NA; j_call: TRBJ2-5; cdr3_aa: CATQGQETQYF; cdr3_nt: TGTGCCACGCAGGGTCAAGAGACCCAGTACTTC
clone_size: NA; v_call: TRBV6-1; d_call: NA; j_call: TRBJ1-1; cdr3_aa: CASSVTGSANTEAFF; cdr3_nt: TGTGCCAGCAGTGTCACAGGGTCGGCGAACACTGAAGCTTTCTTT
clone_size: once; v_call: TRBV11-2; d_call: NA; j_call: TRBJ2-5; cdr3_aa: CASSPARPSETQYF; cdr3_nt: TGTGCCAGCAGCCCCGCCCGCCCCTCGGAGACCCAGTACTTC
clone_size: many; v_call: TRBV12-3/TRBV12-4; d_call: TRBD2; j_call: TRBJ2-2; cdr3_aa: CASSLKGSSGSVGELFF; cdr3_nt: TGTGCCAGCAGTTTAAAGGGGAGTAGCGGGAGTGTCGGGGAGCTGTTTTTT
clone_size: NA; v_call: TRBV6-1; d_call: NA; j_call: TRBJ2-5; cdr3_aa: CASIGGQKETQYF; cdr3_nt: TGTGCCAGCATCGGGGGACAGAAAGAGACCCAGTACTTC
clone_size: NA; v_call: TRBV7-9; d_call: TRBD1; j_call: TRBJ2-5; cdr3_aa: CASSLEGTGGWETQYF; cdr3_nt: TGTGCCAGCAGCTTAGAGGGGACAGGGGGCTGGGAGACCCAGTACTTC
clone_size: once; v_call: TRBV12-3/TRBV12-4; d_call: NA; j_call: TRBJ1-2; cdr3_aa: CASSFNPQVNYGYTF; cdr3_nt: TGTGCCAGCAGTTTCAACCCGCAGGTTAACTATGGCTACACCTTC
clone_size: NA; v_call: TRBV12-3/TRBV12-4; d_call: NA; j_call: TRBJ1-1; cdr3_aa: CASAFMGLRSEACF; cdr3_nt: TGTGCCAGCGCCTTCATGGGCCTGAGGTCGGAAGCTTGCTTT
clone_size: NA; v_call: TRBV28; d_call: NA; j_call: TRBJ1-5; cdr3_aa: CASSPGQPQHF; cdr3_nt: TGTGCCAGCAGCCCGGGGCAGCCCCAGCATTTT
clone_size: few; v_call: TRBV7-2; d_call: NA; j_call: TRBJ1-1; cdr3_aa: CASSRSENTEAFF; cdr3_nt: TGTGCCAGCAGCCGTTCTGAGAACACTGAAGCTTTCTTT
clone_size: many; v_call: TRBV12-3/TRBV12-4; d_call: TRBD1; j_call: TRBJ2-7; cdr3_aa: CASSSTGRDEQYF; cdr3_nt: TGTGCCAGCAGTTCGACAGGGCGGGACGAGCAGTACTTC
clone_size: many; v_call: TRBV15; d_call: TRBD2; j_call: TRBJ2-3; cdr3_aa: CATSRDSGRSDTQYF; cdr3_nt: TGTGCCACCAGCAGAGATAGCGGGAGGTCAGATACGCAGTATTTT
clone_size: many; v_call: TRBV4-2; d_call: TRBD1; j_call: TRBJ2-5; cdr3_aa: CASSQGGNTGGGETQYF; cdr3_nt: TGTGCCAGCAGCCAAGGTGGCAACACAGGGGGCGGAGAGACCCAGTACTTC
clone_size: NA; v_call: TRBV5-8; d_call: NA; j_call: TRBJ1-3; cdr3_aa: CASSSYRVQGNTIYF; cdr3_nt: TGTGCCAGCAGCTCCTACAGGGTACAAGGAAACACCATATATTTT
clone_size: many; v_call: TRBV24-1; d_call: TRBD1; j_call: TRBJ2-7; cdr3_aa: CATSDRTGLEQYF; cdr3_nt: TGTGCCACCAGTGACCGGACAGGGCTCGAGCAGTACTTC
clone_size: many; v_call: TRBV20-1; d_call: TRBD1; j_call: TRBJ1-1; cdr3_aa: CSTPRGQVNTEAFF; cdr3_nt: TGCAGTACTCCGCGGGGACAGGTGAACACTGAAGCTTTCTTT
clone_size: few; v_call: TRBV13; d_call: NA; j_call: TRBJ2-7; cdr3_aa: CASSLGGPSEQYF; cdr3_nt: TGTGCCAGCAGCTTAGGGGGGCCGAGTGAGCAGTACTTC
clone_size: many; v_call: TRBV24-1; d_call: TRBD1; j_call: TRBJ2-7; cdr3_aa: CATSDAGTGSSYEQYF; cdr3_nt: TGTGCCACCAGTGACGCCGGGACAGGGAGCTCCTACGAGCAGTACTTC
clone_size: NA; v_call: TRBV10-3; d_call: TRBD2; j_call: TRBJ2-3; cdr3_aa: CAITGGEGTSTDTQYF; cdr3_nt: TGTGCCATCACCGGAGGGGAGGGGACTAGCACAGATACGCAGTATTTT
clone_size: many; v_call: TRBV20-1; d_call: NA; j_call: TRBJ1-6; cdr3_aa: CSAGRAENSPLHF; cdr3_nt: TGCAGTGCTGGCCGGGCCGAGAATTCACCCCTCCACTTT
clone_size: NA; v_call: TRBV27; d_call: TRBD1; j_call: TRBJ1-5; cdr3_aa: CASSPRGQQNQPQHF; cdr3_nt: TGTGCCAGCAGTCCCCGGGGACAGCAGAATCAGCCCCAGCATTTT
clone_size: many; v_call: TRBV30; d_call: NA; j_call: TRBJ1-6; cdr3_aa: CAWRTGSPLHF; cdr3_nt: TGTGCCTGGAGGACAGGTTCACCCCTCCACTTT
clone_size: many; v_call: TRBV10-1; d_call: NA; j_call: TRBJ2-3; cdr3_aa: CASSERGEADTQYF; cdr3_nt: TGCGCCAGCAGTGAGAGGGGGGAAGCAGATACGCAGTATTTT
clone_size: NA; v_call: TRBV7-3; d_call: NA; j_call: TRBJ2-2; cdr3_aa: CASSLNSKANTGELFF; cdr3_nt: TGTGCCAGCAGCTTAAACAGCAAGGCGAACACCGGGGAGCTGTTTTTT
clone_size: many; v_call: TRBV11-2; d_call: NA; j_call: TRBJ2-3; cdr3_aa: CASSLGFYAQYF; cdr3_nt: TGTGCCAGCAGCTTAGGCTTTTACGCGCAGTATTTT